Below, 9 T cell receptor beta chains from the same sample are listed, as sequenced in a study of shared T cell receptors in the human thymus. Assay used: immunoSEQ multiplex PCR; TCRdb lists only in-frame clones, some missing. The table records 700,000 or so clones, 80% to 90% of them present only once. These data were also filed under a second study, of human thymus T cells.

Sequencing was done on a sample of thymocytes. These receptors came from a girl in the first two years of life with a congenital heart defect.

This clone came up once. In DNA, the CDR3 is TGTGCCAGCAGCTCCGCGTGGCGGATAGAGCAGTACTTC. This sequence encodes CASSSAWRIEQYF. The V call is TRBV13, the J call TRBJ2-7; no clear D gene. Germline V gene lookup returns CDR1 PRHDT and CDR2 FYEKMQ (reference sequence). Trimming removed 4 bases at V and 7 bases at J, with 14 bases between. The CDR3 consists of 13 residues. The whole variable domain, filled in from reference TRBV13 and TRBJ2-7, reads AAGVIQSPRHLIKEKRETATLKCYPIPRHDTVYWYQQGPGQDPQFLISFYEKMQSDKGSIPDRFSAQQFSDYHSELNMSSLELGDSALYFCASSSAWRIEQYFGPGTRLTVT.

This clone has more than one count but fewer than ten. The rearrangement links TRBV5-1 to TRBJ2-3, with D perhaps TRBD1 (5 bases). V was clipped by 8 bases and J by 2 bases, with 12 bases between them. Germline V gene lookup returns CDR1 SGHRS and CDR2 YFSETQ. The CDR3 covers 13 residues. CDR3 sequence reads: CASLGQNTDTQYF. The CDR3 DNA is TGCGCCAGTCTCGGACAAAACACAGATACGCAGTATTTT.

The V call is TRBV5-1, the J call TRBJ2-7, with a weak D call TRBD1 (5 bases). Germline V lookup: CDR1 SGHRS, CDR2 YFSETQ. Trimming left V 2 bases short and J 5 bases short, with 11 bases between. The CDR3 spans 13 residues. The CDR3 nucleotides are TGCGCCAGCAGCTTACAGGTAGGAGACGAGCAGTACTTC. Residues: CASSLQVGDEQYF.

This clone was detected only a few times. The CDR3 loop reads CASSSIGTSGNQETQYF. The CDR3 DNA follows: TGTGCCAGCAGTTCCATCGGGACTAGCGGAAACCAAGAGACCCAGTACTTC. V gene TRBV11-2 combines with J gene TRBJ2-5; the match to TRBD2 covers 11 bases. The ends lost 6 bases at V and 0 bases at J; junction bases unmatched: 9. The CDR3 totals 17 residues. CDR1 and CDR2 (germline): SGHAT, FQNNGV.

The chain employs TRBV10-3 and TRBJ1-1; D not resolved. The CDR3 runs 16 residues. CDR1 and CDR2 (germline): ENHRY, SYGVKD. V lost 0 bases and J lost 2, with 13 bases in between. Here the CDR3 reads CAISESSDTLNTEAFF. In nucleotides, the CDR3 is TGTGCCATCAGTGAGTCTAGTGACACCCTCAACACTGAAGCTTTCTTT.

The chain combines TRBV27 with TRBJ1-5, with D perhaps TRBD1 (5 bases). The length of the CDR3 is 15 residues. The germline V gene encodes CDR1 MNHEY and CDR2 SMNVEV (reference sequence). The V and J ends lost 5 bases and 2 bases respectively, with 13 bases between them. CDR3 amino acids: CASSRWGSRNQPQHF. Written as DNA, the CDR3 is TGTGCCAGCAGTCGGTGGGGCAGTCGCAATCAGCCCCAGCATTTT.

This clone was observed a few times. The chain recombines TRBV5-8 with TRBJ1-2; 7 bases align to TRBD1. The CDR3 is 14 residues long. Germline V gene data show CDR1 as SGHTS and CDR2 as YDEGEE. The CDR3 spells CDSKKGHRGYGYTF. The CDR3, as DNA: TGTGATTCGAAAAAAGGTCACAGGGGATATGGCTACACCTTC.

As DNA, the CDR3 is TGTGCCAGCAGCTTGAACGACAGGGATATTCCCTACGAGCAGTACTTC. Amino acids: CASSLNDRDIPYEQYF. The gene calls are TRBV5-6 and TRBJ2-7; 7 bases line up with TRBD1. Per the germline V gene, CDR1 is SGHDT and CDR2 is YYEEEE. The CDR3 totals 16 residues. V shed 1 base and J 2 bases; nucleotides not matched to a gene: 9.

The V call is TRBV27, the J call TRBJ1-2, with TRBD1 as a possible D gene (6 bases). Germline V gene data show CDR1 as MNHEY and CDR2 as SMNVEV (reference sequence). V was pared by 3 bases and J by 2 bases, with 13 bases between. The length of the CDR3 is 15 residues. CDR3 sequence reads: CASSFLGHRNYGYTF. CDR3 nucleotide sequence: TGTGCCAGCAGTTTTTTGGGACATCGCAACTATGGCTACACCTTC.